This T cell receptor (beta chain) came from a study of blood T cell repertoires in COVID-19. V was clipped by 7 bases and J by 7 bases; unmatched bases: 4. The CDR3 runs to 14 residues. In germline, CDR1 is MNHEY, CDR2 SMNVEV (reference sequence). Clones were sequenced by immunoSEQ multiplex PCR, and TCRdb holds only the in-frame ones, with some missing. The profile shows approximately 100,000 clones, 70% to 85% of them singletons. The specimen was peripheral blood. The receptor was isolated from a man between 65 and 85 years old with active or convalescent COVID-19. The V call is TRBV27, the J call TRBJ2-1; 13 nucleotides agree with TRBD2. CDR3 coding DNA: TGTGCCAGCAAAACGGGACTAGCGGGGAATGAGCAGTTCTTC. Translation gives CASKTGLAGNEQFF.